Here is one TCR beta chain with its context. The antigen is undetermined. Then a second PCR, running about 7 to 11 cycles, was carried out with a sample-barcoded 5' primer and a J-beta primer mix. Tagging of each cDNA molecule was performed by a template-switch adaptor with 12 random nucleotides. TCRdb re-analysed the 5' RACE reads in MiXCR, keeping a single row per CDR3 protein. The sample lists over 950,000 distinct CDR3 sequences; 45% to 60% were seen once. There were at least 5 micrograms of total RNA extracted from every sample. This entry comes from a study of blood T cells in healthy people across ages. Findings of the study overall: Strongly correlated with naive T cell percentage was TCR beta diversity. In long-lived donors, naive CD4+ cell counts and diversity exceeded those of aged donors.

Trimming at V came to 4 bases and at J to 3 bases, leaving 9 bases not matched to a gene. The CDR3 length is 16 residues. CDR1 and CDR2 (germline): LGHDT, YNNKEL (reference sequence). The sequence was collected from a woman aged 55-69 years in good health. The material sequenced was blood. This chain connects TRBV3-1 to TRBJ2-7, with TRBD2 matching over 10 bases. The CDR3 coding sequence is TGTGCCAGCAGCCGGGTCGCTAGCGGGAGTTTCTACGAGCAGTACTTC. This sequence encodes CASSRVASGSFYEQYF.